This TCR beta chain was sequenced for a study of post-analysis software for immune sequencing data. Overall study: As for disease course, relapsing-remitting, secondary progressive and progressive-relapsing multiple sclerosis were all included.

As concerns this clonotype: Its specificity is unknown.

General observations from the study: Among about 5 TRBV segments more frequent in patients than controls were TRBV5-6, TRBV5-1 and TRBV20-1. By F measure, strong co-clustering occurred among samples prepared in the same batch. A significant reduction in normalized Chao1 diversity was observed in multiple sclerosis patients versus controls.

CDR1 LGHDT and CDR2 YNNKEL come from the germline V gene (reference sequence). V dropped 3 bases and J dropped 2 bases, with 10 bases sitting between them. CDR3 length: 15 amino acids. Unique molecular identifiers featured in each of the TCR beta cDNA libraries. Hundreds of thousands of cDNA molecules were obtained from approximately 1 to 10 million T cells. MiXCR was run by TCRdb on the PCR reads, yielding one entry per CDR3 protein. The sample records hundreds of thousands of distinct CDR3 sequences, 53% being singletons. This chain connects TRBV3-1 to TRBJ2-2, with D perhaps TRBD1 (5 bases). The specimen was blood. The TCR comes from a girl between 10 and 17 years old with multiple sclerosis. The CDR3 coding sequence is TGTGCCAGCAGCCAGACTGACAGCAACACCGGGGAGCTGTTTTTT. This translates into CASSQTDSNTGELFF. The full variable domain, its missing parts supplied by reference TRBV3-1 and TRBJ2-2, is DTAVSQTPKYLVTQMGNDKSIKCEQNLGHDTMYWYKQDSKKFLKIMFSYNNKELIINETVPNRFSPKSPDKAHLNLHINSLELGDSAVYFCASSQTDSNTGELFFGEGSRLTVL.